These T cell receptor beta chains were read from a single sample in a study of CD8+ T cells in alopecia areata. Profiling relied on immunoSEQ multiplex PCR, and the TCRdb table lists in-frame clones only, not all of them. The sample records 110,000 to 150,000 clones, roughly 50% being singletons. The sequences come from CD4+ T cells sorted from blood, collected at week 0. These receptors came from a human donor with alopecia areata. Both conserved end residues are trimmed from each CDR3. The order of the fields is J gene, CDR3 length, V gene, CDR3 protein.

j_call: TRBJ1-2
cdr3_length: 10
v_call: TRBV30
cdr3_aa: AFQRGNYGYT

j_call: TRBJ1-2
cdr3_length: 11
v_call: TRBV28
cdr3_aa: AIPGQGVGGYT

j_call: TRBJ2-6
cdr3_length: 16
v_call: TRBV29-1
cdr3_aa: SVPMDGRNDSGANVLT

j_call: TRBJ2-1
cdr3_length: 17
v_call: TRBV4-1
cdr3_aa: ASSQGSLAGRSSYNEQF

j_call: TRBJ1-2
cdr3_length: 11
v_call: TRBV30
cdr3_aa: AWSSSVGHGYT

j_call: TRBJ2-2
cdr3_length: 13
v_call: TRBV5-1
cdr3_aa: ASRIRGVNTGELF

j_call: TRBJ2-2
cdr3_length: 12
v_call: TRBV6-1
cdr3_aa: ASSRDRVTGELF

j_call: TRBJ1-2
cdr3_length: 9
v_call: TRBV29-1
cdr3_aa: SDREGSGYT

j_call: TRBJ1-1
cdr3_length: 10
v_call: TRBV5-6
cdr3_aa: ASSRTSTEAF

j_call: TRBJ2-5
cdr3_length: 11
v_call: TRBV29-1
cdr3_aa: SVRLAGEETQY

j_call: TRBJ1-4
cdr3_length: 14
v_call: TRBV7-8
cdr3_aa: ASRKGLGGRGEKLF

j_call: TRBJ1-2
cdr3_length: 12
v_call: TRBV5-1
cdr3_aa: ASSADTGNYGYT

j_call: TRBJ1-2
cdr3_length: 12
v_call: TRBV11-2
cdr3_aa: ASSPGTARYGYT

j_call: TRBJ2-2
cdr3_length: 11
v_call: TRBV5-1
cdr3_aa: ASSSTNTGELF

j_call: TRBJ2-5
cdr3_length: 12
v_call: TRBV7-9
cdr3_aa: ASSSRTLQETQY